Listed here are 15 T cell receptor beta chains from one sample, sequenced in a study of cytomegalovirus exposure and HLA in healthy donors. The PCR used 60 Vbeta and 13 Jbeta primers. The table came from immunoSEQ multiplex PCR; TCRdb's copy has only in-frame clones and leaves some out. The listing records about 130,000 clones. Sample: PBMCs. Source of these receptors: a woman aged 40 to 55 in good health and CMV-seropositive.

CDR3 DNA: TGTGCCAGTAGTCCCGCCGGGGGCGGGGGGACCTACGAGCAGTACTTC. This gives the protein CASSPAGGGGTYEQYF. J is TRBJ2-7 and V is TRBV19; 8 nucleotides agree with TRBD2. The CDR3 extends over 16 amino acids. Germline assignment: CDR1 LNHDA and CDR2 SQIVND (reference sequence). After removal of 5 bases from V and 2 bases from J, the junction contained 11 bases not matched to a gene. The full variable domain, with the rest looked up from reference TRBV19 and TRBJ2-7, is DGGITQSPKYLFRKEGQNVTLSCEQNLNHDAMYWYRQDPGQGLRLIYYSQIVNDFQKGDIAEGYSVSREKKESFPLTVTSAQKNPTAFYLCASSPAGGGGTYEQYFGPGTRLTVT.

The V gene is TRBV30, the J gene TRBJ1-3; the match to TRBD1 covers 7 bases. The CDR3 is 14 residues long. V dropped 7 bases and J dropped 0; count of bases not matched to a gene: 6. Germline V gene sequence: CDR1 GTSNPN, CDR2 SVGIG (reference sequence). CDR3 in amino acids: CALGQFSSGNTIYF. Written as DNA, the CDR3 is TGTGCCTTGGGACAGTTCAGCTCTGGAAACACCATATATTTT.

Here the CDR3 DNA reads TGCGCCAGCAGCCATCGTCCAGCACGGACTAGCACAGATACGCAGTATTTT. Residues: CASSHRPARTSTDTQYF. The rearrangement uses TRBV4-3 and TRBJ2-3; weak D call: TRBD2 (5 bases). V lost 3 bases to trimming and J lost 0 bases, with 16 bases between them. The CDR3 is 17 residues long. Germline CDR1 reads LGHNA; CDR2 reads YSLEER.

The chain recombines TRBV2 with TRBJ2-7, with 10 bases lining up with TRBD2. The CDR3 has 14 residues. Per germline, CDR1 SNHLY and CDR2 FYNNEI. The J segment lost 3 bases and the V segment lost 6 bases, leaving 5 bases of the junction unmatched. CDR3 DNA sequence: TGTGCCAGCAGAGCGTCTAGCGGGAGCTACGAGCAGTACTTC. The encoded protein is CASRASSGSYEQYF. The entire variable domain, with the rest obtained from reference TRBV2 and TRBJ2-7, is as follows: EPEVTQTPSHQVTQMGQEVILRCVPISNHLYFYWYRQILGQKVEFLVSFYNNEISEKSEIFDDQFSVERPDGSNFTLKIRSTKLEDSAMYFCASRASSGSYEQYFGPGTRLTVT.

The rearrangement links TRBV11-1 to TRBJ2-6, with 8 bases fitting TRBD2. With 5 bases clipped from V and 2 bases from J, the junction kept 8 bases outside the gene matches. Germline V gene data show CDR1 as SGHAT and CDR2 as FQDESV (reference sequence). The CDR3 totals 17 residues. For the CDR3, the DNA is TGTGCCAGCAGCCCGGCGGGGGGAGGAGCTGGGGCCAACGTCCTGACTTTC. Translating gives CASSPAGGGAGANVLTF.

The chain has TRBV14 and TRBJ2-7; D is unresolved. Germline-derived CDR1 and CDR2 are SGHDN and FVKESK. Trimming removed 5 bases from V and 3 bases from J, with 14 bases in between. The CDR3 extends over 14 amino acids. The CDR3 region has the DNA TGTGCCAGCAGCGAAGGGCTGGCGGACTACGAGCAGTACTTC. Residues: CASSEGLADYEQYF. Filled out from reference TRBV14 and TRBJ2-7, the complete variable domain reads EAGVTQFPSHSVIEKGQTVTLRCDPISGHDNLYWYRRVMGKEIKFLLHFVKESKQDESGMPNNRFLAERTGGTYSTLKVQPAELEDSGVYFCASSEGLADYEQYFGPGTRLTVT.

The chain employs TRBV28 and TRBJ1-5, with D unresolved. The germline CDR1 and CDR2 sequences are MDHEN and SYDVKM. V was clipped by 3 bases and J by 4 bases, with 4 bases between them. The CDR3 is 12 residues long. The CDR3 here is CASSFGNQPQHF. DNA for the CDR3: TGTGCCAGCAGTTTCGGGAATCAGCCCCAGCATTTT.

The chain has TRBV5-1 and TRBJ1-2, with 7 positions matching TRBD1. The V segment lost 0 bases and the J segment 2 bases; nucleotides outside the gene matches: 1. This CDR3 has 14 residues. Germline CDR1 and CDR2: SGHRS and YFSETQ. CDR3 residues: CASSLEGQNYGYTF. In DNA form, the CDR3 reads TGCGCCAGCAGCTTGGAGGGACAGAACTATGGCTACACCTTC.

The J gene is TRBJ2-1, the V gene TRBV10-2, with 12 bases fitting TRBD2. V shed 2 bases and J 4 bases; nucleotides not matched to a gene: 6. This CDR3 is built from 17 residues. Germline V gives CDR1 WSHSY, CDR2 SAAADI. In DNA form, the CDR3 reads TGCGCCAGCAGTGAGGGGACTAGCGGGCACCCTTACAATGAGCAGTTCTTC. It codes for CASSEGTSGHPYNEQFF.

The V and J genes are TRBV10-3 and TRBJ2-1; TRBD1 matches at 8 bases. This CDR3 comprises 13 residues. V lost 7 bases to trimming and J lost 3 bases; unmatched junction nucleotides: 2. Germline CDR1 ENHRY, CDR2 SYGVKD. As DNA, the CDR3 is TGTGCCATCACCGACAGGGGCTACAATGAGCAGTTCTTC. Translated, it gives CAITDRGYNEQFF.

The chain links TRBV7-9 to TRBJ1-1; D gene uncertain. The germline V gene has CDR1 SEHNR and CDR2 FQNEAQ (reference sequence). The CDR3 extends over 18 amino acids. Trimming removed 5 bases at V and 0 bases at J, with 22 bases between. For the CDR3, the DNA is TGTGCCAGCAGCCGCATAGGGATAGTGGGAGTTTTGAACACTGAAGCTTTCTTT. As protein: CASSRIGIVGVLNTEAFF.

About this clone: The same CDR3 arises from other DNA sequences in this sample as well. This chain links TRBV7-5 with TRBJ2-7; TRBD1 was called by the table and not checked on the DNA. TRBV7-5 is an annotated pseudogene. This CDR3 has 14 amino acids. The CDR3 coding sequence is TGTGCCAGATCCGGGTCCCCTCAGGGGGACGAGCAGTACTTC. Translating gives CARSGSPQGDEQYF.

The chain carries TRBV2 and TRBJ1-5; unclear D gene. V was clipped by 3 bases and J by 6 bases, with 9 bases between them. From germline, CDR1 is SNHLY and CDR2 FYNNEI. This CDR3 region has 13 residues. The CDR3 nucleotides read TGTGCCAGCAGTGAGGGAGGAGTTCAGCCCCAGCATTTT. It is translated as CASSEGGVQPQHF.

The chain employs TRBV6-5 and TRBJ2-3; the match to TRBD2 covers 9 bases. CDR1 and CDR2 (germline): MNHEY, SVGAGI. The CDR3 length is 15 residues. V lost 2 bases to trimming and J lost 1 base; unmatched junction nucleotides: 1. CDR3 nucleotides: TGTGCCAGCAGTTACGTAGCGGGAGGCACAGATACGCAGTATTTT. This translates into CASSYVAGGTDTQYF.

The V and J genes are TRBV7-3 and TRBJ1-1, with D unclear. Germline V gene sequence: CDR1 SGHTA, CDR2 FQGTGA. This CDR3 is 13 amino acids long. The V end lost 1 base, the J end lost 7 bases, and 10 bases lay between the germline ends. The CDR3 reads CASSLMAGGEAFF. The CDR3, as DNA: TGTGCCAGCAGCTTAATGGCAGGAGGTGAAGCTTTCTTT.